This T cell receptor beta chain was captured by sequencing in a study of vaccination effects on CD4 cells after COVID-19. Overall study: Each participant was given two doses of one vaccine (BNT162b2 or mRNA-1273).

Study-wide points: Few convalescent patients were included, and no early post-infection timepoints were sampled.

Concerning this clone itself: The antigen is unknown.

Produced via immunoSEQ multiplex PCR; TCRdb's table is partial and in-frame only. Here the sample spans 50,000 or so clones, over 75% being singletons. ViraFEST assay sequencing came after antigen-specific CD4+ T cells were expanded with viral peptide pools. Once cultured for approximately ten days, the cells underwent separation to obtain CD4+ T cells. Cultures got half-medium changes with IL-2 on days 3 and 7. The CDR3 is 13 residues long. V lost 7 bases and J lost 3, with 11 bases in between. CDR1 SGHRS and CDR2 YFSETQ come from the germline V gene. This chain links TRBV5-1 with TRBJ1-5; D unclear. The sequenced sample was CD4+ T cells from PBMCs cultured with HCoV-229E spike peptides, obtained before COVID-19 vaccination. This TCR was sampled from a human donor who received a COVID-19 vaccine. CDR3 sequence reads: CASRTEPNQPQHF. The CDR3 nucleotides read TGCGCCAGCCGGACGGAACCCAATCAGCCCCAGCATTTT.